This T cell receptor beta chain was found in a study of T cell responses to AZD1222 COVID-19 vaccine. Overall study results and limits: An increase in Spike-specific TCR breadth and depth was observed after two AZD1222 doses. Repertoires were obtained only post-peak T cell response. Baseline seropositives among AZD1222 recipients totaled only six or seven.

The protocol was immunoSEQ multiplex PCR, while the TCRdb copy is restricted to in-frame clones and leaves out a portion. The sample lists 100,000 to 150,000 clones; approximately 90% were seen once. Germline loops: CDR1 SGHKS, CDR2 YYEKEE (reference sequence). This CDR3 is 15 amino acids long. Trimming cost V 1 base and J 5 bases, with 12 bases left between them. Only one count was recorded for this clone. Its antigen is undetermined. The V and J genes are TRBV5-5 and TRBJ2-2; D not resolved. The sequenced sample was peripheral blood, obtained on day 0 of AZD1222 vaccination. This TCR came from an adult in good health. CDR3 amino acids: CASSLKVLFTGELFF. In DNA form, the CDR3 reads TGTGCCAGCAGCTTGAAGGTCCTGTTTACCGGGGAGCTGTTTTTT.